Sequencing of this T cell receptor beta chain was carried out in a study of CD8+ T cells in alopecia areata. Sequencing templates came from extracted RNA that was reverse transcribed into cDNA. Clones were sequenced by immunoSEQ multiplex PCR, and TCRdb holds only the in-frame ones, with some missing. The sample carries about 190,000 clones, 45% to 75% recorded once. This CDR3 has 16 residues. CDR1 and CDR2 from the germline V gene are MGHRA and YSYEKL. Trimming removed 1 base at V and 1 base at J, with 14 bases between. Stated treatment: oral pan-JAK inhibitor, 5-10 mg twice daily. This TCR was sampled from a human donor with alopecia areata. The V call is TRBV4-1, the J call TRBJ2-7; D could derive from TRBD1 or TRBD2 (5 bases each). The sequencing here drew on CD4+ T cells sorted from blood, taken at week 4, from a patient treated with tofacitinib. CDR3 nucleotides: TGCGCCAGCAGCCAAGTGGTGGGGACGGCTTCCTACGAGCAGTACTTC. Protein sequence: CASSQVVGTASYEQYF.